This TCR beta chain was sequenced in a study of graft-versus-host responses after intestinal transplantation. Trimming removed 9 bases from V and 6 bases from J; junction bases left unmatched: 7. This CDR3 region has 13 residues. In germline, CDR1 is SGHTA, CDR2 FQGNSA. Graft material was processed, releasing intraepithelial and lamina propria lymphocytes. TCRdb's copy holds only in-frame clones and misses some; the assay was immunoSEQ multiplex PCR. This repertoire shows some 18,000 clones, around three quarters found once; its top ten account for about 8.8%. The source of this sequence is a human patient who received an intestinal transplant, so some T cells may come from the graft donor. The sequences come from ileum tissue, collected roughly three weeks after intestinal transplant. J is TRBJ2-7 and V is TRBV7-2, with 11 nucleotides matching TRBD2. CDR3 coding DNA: TGTGCCAGTTCGGGACTAGCGGCGGTCGAGCAGTACTTC. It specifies CASSGLAAVEQYF.